These 23 T cell receptor beta chains came from one sample sequenced in a study of response to subunit inactivated influenza vaccine. TCRdb used MiXCR to reprocess the RT-PCR reads, holding one entry per CDR3 protein. The sample contains 630,000 or so distinct CDR3 sequences, less than 20% of which appear only once. The input for sequencing was PBMCs from blood, taken less than 13 days after vaccination. These receptors all stem from a man aged 45-65 years who received an inactivated influenza vaccine.

The chain uses TRBV12-3 or TRBV12-4 and TRBJ2-5; D is possibly TRBD2 (6 bases). The CDR3 contains 12 residues. V shed 6 bases and J shed 2 bases, with 7 bases lying between them. The CDR3 coding sequence is TGTGCCAGCAGCGGGACTCAAGAGACCCAGTACTTC. Translation gives CASSGTQETQYF.

This clonotype was counted only a few times. The V call is TRBV7-2, the J call TRBJ2-5; either TRBD1 or TRBD2 may supply D (5 bases each). The CDR3 sequence is 14 residues long. The germline V and J ends were trimmed by 0 bases and 10 bases, with 15 bases remaining between them. Germline V CDR1 and CDR2: SGHTA, FQGNSA. CDR3 region: CASSLAPEGGGQYF. The CDR3 nucleotides read TGTGCCAGCAGCTTAGCACCCGAGGGTGGGGGCCAGTACTTC.

The sample holds a few counts of this clonotype. J is TRBJ2-7 and V is TRBV4-3; 7 nucleotides align to TRBD1. Germline-derived CDR1 and CDR2 are LGHNA and YSLEER. The V segment lost 0 bases and the J segment 4 bases; nucleotides outside the gene matches: 9. This CDR3 region has 16 residues. The CDR3 bases are TGCGCCAGCAGCCAAGATTCGACAGGGAGACTTTACGAGCAGTACTTC. Translation gives CASSQDSTGRLYEQYF.

This clonotype came up many times. The junction and the germline gene differ at one end; a read error may be behind it. This chain joins TRBV7-9 and TRBJ1-2; 7 bases map to TRBD1. The CDR3 runs to 13 residues. Germline CDR1 is SEHNR and CDR2 is FQNEAQ (reference sequence). CDR3 bases: TGCGCCAGCAGCTTGGGACAGAACTATGGCTACACCTTC. Translation gives CASSLGQNYGYTF.

This clonotype was detected a few times. V usage is TRBV12-5 and J usage is TRBJ2-1; D is perhaps TRBD2 (6 bases). The CDR3 extends over 17 amino acids. Germline loops: CDR1 LGHNT, CDR2 FRNRAP. Trimming removed 3 bases from V and 3 bases from J, with 18 bases in between. The CDR3, as DNA: TGTGCTAGTGGTTTAACCTCAGCGGAGGGAAGCTACAATGAGCAGTTCTTC. It codes for CASGLTSAEGSYNEQFF.

The chain has TRBV12-3 or TRBV12-4 and TRBJ2-5, with 14 bases aligning to TRBD2. With 3 bases clipped from V and 3 bases from J, the junction kept 6 bases outside the gene matches. The CDR3 extends over 17 amino acids. CDR3 amino acids: CASSFLTSGGDKETQYF. The DNA of the CDR3 is TGTGCCAGCAGTTTCCTGACTAGCGGGGGGGATAAAGAGACCCAGTACTTC.

V usage is TRBV4-1 and J usage is TRBJ2-7; no clear D gene. Per the germline V gene, CDR1 is MGHRA and CDR2 is YSYEKL. The CDR3 is made up of 15 amino acids. V lost 1 base and J 3 bases, leaving 13 bases between the germline ends. The CDR3 loop is CASSQGLVGFYEQYF. As DNA, the CDR3 is TGCGCCAGCAGCCAAGGCCTTGTGGGTTTCTACGAGCAGTACTTC.

The CDR3 sequence is CASSLVSGSLNEQFF. The CDR3 DNA sequence: TGTGCCAGCAGCTTAGTGAGCGGGTCACTGAATGAGCAGTTCTTC. The chain links TRBV7-9 to TRBJ2-1, with D possibly TRBD2 on 6 matching bases. The CDR3 covers 15 residues. Germline V gives CDR1 SEHNR, CDR2 FQNEAQ (reference sequence). Trimming took 1 base from V and 7 from J, leaving 14 bases between them.

This clonotype came up a few times. The chain uses TRBV11-2 and TRBJ2-7; the D is unclear. The V end was cut by 8 bases, the J end by 6 bases, with 11 bases between. The CDR3 is 11 amino acids. CDR1 and CDR2 from the germline V gene are SGHAT and FQNNGV. The CDR3 reads CASGVPTEQYF. The CDR3 nucleotides are TGTGCCAGCGGTGTCCCAACCGAGCAGTACTTC.

This clonotype was seen a handful of times. The chain is built from TRBV5-5 and TRBJ2-7, with 9 bases lining up with TRBD1. Germline V gene data show CDR1 as SGHKS and CDR2 as YYEKEE (reference sequence). Losses at the gene ends were 4 bases for V and 0 bases for J; bases not matched to a gene: 8. The CDR3 is made up of 16 amino acids. The CDR3 bases are TGTGCCAGCAGCCCCCCTGGGGACAGGGCCTCCTACGAGCAGTACTTC. This encodes CASSPPGDRASYEQYF.

This clonotype was detected only a few times. The genes are TRBV15 and TRBJ2-7, with D unclear. The CDR3 is made up of 14 amino acids. The V and J ends lost 0 bases and 2 bases respectively, with 8 bases between them. Germline lookup yields CDR1 LNHNV and CDR2 YYDKDF (reference sequence). The CDR3 DNA reads as TGTGCCACCAGCAGAGATCAAGGAGCCTACGAGCAGTACTTC. This gives the protein CATSRDQGAYEQYF.

This clonotype was recorded a few times. This chain links TRBV9 with TRBJ2-1; the D gene is possibly TRBD2 (6 bases). Looked up from germline, CDR1 is SGDLS and CDR2 is YYNGEE. Deletions cut 0 bases from V and 0 bases from J, with 10 bases between. The CDR3 length is 16 residues. The CDR3 is CASSVGGRISYNEQFF. In nucleotides, the CDR3 is TGTGCCAGCAGCGTAGGGGGGAGGATCTCCTACAATGAGCAGTTCTTC.

This clonotype was found many times. This chain joins TRBV20-1 and TRBJ2-7, with 8 bases fitting TRBD1. This CDR3 comprises 12 residues. Germline V gives CDR1 DFQATT, CDR2 SNEGSKA (reference sequence). The trim removed 6 bases at V and 3 bases at J, leaving 4 bases unmatched. The CDR3 here is CSAGQGRYEQYF. In DNA, the CDR3 is TGCAGTGCAGGACAGGGACGCTACGAGCAGTACTTC.

This clonotype was recorded a few times. J is TRBJ2-1 and V is TRBV6-4, with D perhaps matching TRBD1 or TRBD2 (6 bases each). CDR1 and CDR2 (germline): MRHNA, SNTAGT. V lost 4 bases, J lost 1 base, and 14 bases lay in between. The CDR3 has 16 residues. CDR3 in DNA: TGTGCCAGCAGTGGGGGACGAGGGGGGTCCTACAATGAGCAGTTCTTC. Translating gives CASSGGRGGSYNEQFF.

The gene calls are TRBV4-3 and TRBJ1-6; D possibly corresponds to TRBD1 (5 bases). CDR3 length: 14 amino acids. The ends were cut back, 0 bases at V and 6 bases at J, with 6 bases in the middle. Germline values: CDR1 LGHNA, CDR2 YSLEER. CDR3 sequence reads: CASSQEQGNSPLHF. As DNA, the CDR3 is TGCGCCAGCAGCCAAGAGCAGGGTAATTCACCCCTCCACTTT.

This clonotype was found a few times. The rearrangement uses TRBV28 and TRBJ2-7; 9 bases match TRBD1. This CDR3 has 14 residues. V was clipped by 6 bases and J by 4 bases; unmatched bases: 7. Germline CDR1 MDHEN, CDR2 SYDVKM. The CDR3 nucleotides are TGTGCCAGCAGGGGCCCGGGACAGGGATACGAGCAGTACTTC. This codes for CASRGPGQGYEQYF.

This clonotype was found many times. V gene TRBV12-3 or TRBV12-4 combines with J gene TRBJ2-3, with D perhaps assigned TRBD1 or TRBD2 (6 bases each). The germline V and J ends were trimmed by 5 bases and 5 bases, with 14 bases remaining between them. CDR3 length: 14 amino acids. The CDR3 loop is CASSRSGAGDTQYF. In DNA, the CDR3 is TGTGCCAGCAGTCGTTCGGGGGCGGGAGATACGCAGTATTTT.

The rearrangement joins TRBV7-2 to TRBJ2-7, with D unclear. Germline-derived CDR1 and CDR2 are SGHTA and FQGNSA. The CDR3 runs to 13 residues. With 5 bases removed from V and 3 bases from J, the gap between germline ends came to 11 bases. The CDR3 loop reads CTSSANSGYEQYF. CDR3 nucleotide sequence: TGTACCAGCAGCGCAAACTCAGGCTACGAGCAGTACTTC.

In its sample, this clonotype was seen many times. This sequence joins TRBV4-3 and TRBJ1-5; D is ambiguous. This CDR3 has 15 amino acids. V was trimmed by 0 bases and J by 4 bases, leaving 10 bases between them. CDR1 and CDR2 from the germline V gene are LGHNA and YSLEER. In DNA form, the CDR3 reads TGCGCCAGCAGCCAAGATAGCGACGGGAATCAGCCCCAGCATTTT. Translation gives CASSQDSDGNQPQHF.

At least ten counts were recorded for this clonotype. The chain uses TRBV20-1 and TRBJ1-1, with 8 bases aligning to TRBD1. The V gene's germline CDR1 is DFQATT and CDR2 SNEGSKA (reference sequence). The CDR3 has 14 amino acids. J gave up 0 bases and V 3 bases, and 3 bases lay outside the gene matches. The chain's CDR3 is CSARAGGMNTEAFF. As DNA, the CDR3 is TGCAGTGCTAGGGCAGGGGGCATGAACACTGAAGCTTTCTTT.

This clonotype was observed a handful of times. This chain connects TRBV10-3 to TRBJ2-7; TRBD1 is a possible D gene (6 bases). V dropped 2 bases and J dropped 6 bases, with 14 bases sitting between them. The CDR3 has 14 residues. Germline CDR1 is ENHRY and CDR2 is SYGVKD. The CDR3 DNA sequence: TGTGCCATCAGTGAGCTGGGACATGAGGGCGAGCAGTACTTC. Encoded protein: CAISELGHEGEQYF.

The gene calls are TRBV7-2 and TRBJ1-1; D uncertain. CDR3 size: 14 residues. Trimming left V 4 bases short and J 1 base short, with 10 bases between. Germline lookup yields CDR1 SGHTA and CDR2 FQGNSA. The CDR3 nucleotides read TGTGCCAGCAGCTCGAAAACCTCGAACACTGAAGCTTTCTTT. Translating it yields CASSSKTSNTEAFF.

The chain joins TRBV7-9 to TRBJ2-1; 9 nucleotides line up with TRBD1. Germline CDR1 SEHNR, CDR2 FQNEAQ (reference sequence). The CDR3 spans 13 residues. With 6 bases clipped from V and 8 bases from J, the junction kept 5 bases outside the gene matches. The CDR3 nucleotides read TGTGCCAGCAGGGGGACAGGGTTGTATGAGCAGTTCTTC. Residues: CASRGTGLYEQFF.